The sequence of this T cell receptor beta chain was determined in a study of cytomegalovirus exposure and HLA in healthy donors. This CDR3 has 17 amino acids. The V gene's germline CDR1 is GTSNPN and CDR2 SVGIG (reference sequence). The junction had 9 bases not matched to a gene; V was cut back by 7 bases and J by 0 bases. The PCR used 60 Vbeta and 13 Jbeta primers. This table comes from immunoSEQ multiplex PCR, and its TCRdb copy is limited to in-frame clones, with some not included. Here the sample spans 85,000 to 130,000 clones, about two thirds being singletons. The chain carries TRBV30 and TRBJ2-1, with 13 bases lining up with TRBD2. What was sequenced was PBMCs. The source of this sequence is a female donor in good health and CMV-seronegative. For the CDR3, the DNA is TGTGCCTTTTCGGGACTAGCGGGACCTAGCTCCTACAATGAGCAGTTCTTC. Its translation is CAFSGLAGPSSYNEQFF.